The 12 T cell receptor beta chains below all came from one sample that was sequenced in a study of cytomegalovirus exposure and HLA in healthy donors. The PCR contained 60 Vbeta and 13 Jbeta primers. The method was immunoSEQ multiplex PCR; TCRdb's version includes in-frame clones alone and lacks a portion of them. In the table there are over 130,000 clones, less than 85% of which are singletons. Input material: PBMCs. Receptor source: a man aged 35 to 55 in good health and CMV-seronegative.

The rearrangement joins TRBV27 to TRBJ2-7; TRBD2 matches at 8 bases. Germline V gives CDR1 MNHEY, CDR2 SMNVEV (reference sequence). The CDR3 consists of 15 residues. The junction had 4 bases not matched to a gene; V was cut back by 3 bases and J by 0 bases. For the CDR3, the DNA is TGTGCCAGCAGTTTCGGGCTAGCGGGCTCCTACGAGCAGTACTTC. Its translation is CASSFGLAGSYEQYF.

Comments on this clone: Additional DNA sequences in this sample encode the identical CDR3. This chain links TRBV5-6 with TRBJ1-1; 8 nucleotides match TRBD1. CDR1 and CDR2 (germline): SGHDT, YYEEEE. The V segment lost 4 bases and the J segment 1 base; nucleotides outside the gene matches: 3. The CDR3 length is 14 residues. CDR3 sequence (DNA): TGTGCCAGCAGCCTGGGACAGGCGAACACTGAAGCTTTCTTT. It is translated as CASSLGQANTEAFF.

There are a few counts of this clone. The rearrangement uses TRBV7-9 and TRBJ1-1, with TRBD1 matching 11 bases. V dropped 5 bases and J dropped 4; count of bases not matched to a gene: 6. This CDR3 has 15 amino acids. Germline V gene sequence: CDR1 SEHNR, CDR2 FQNEAQ (reference sequence). CDR3 amino acids: CASSPDRGLGTEAFF. CDR3 nucleotides: TGTGCCAGCAGCCCGGACAGGGGGCTTGGCACTGAAGCTTTCTTT.

This clone was found a few times. The V gene is TRBV5-1, the J gene TRBJ2-5; maybe TRBD2 (6 bases). CDR1 is SGHRS, CDR2 YFSETQ, per germline. The CDR3 runs 16 residues. V was clipped by 3 bases and J by 4 bases, with 19 bases between them. The chain's CDR3 is CASSSFTGGGTETQYF. The CDR3 DNA sequence: TGCGCCAGCAGCTCCTTCACGGGCGGAGGGACAGAGACCCAGTACTTC.

The table lists this clone with a few counts. This chain joins TRBV5-8 and TRBJ2-7; no reliable D call. The V end lost 0 bases, the J end lost 2 bases, and 6 bases lay between the germline ends. The CDR3 spans 13 residues. The V gene's germline CDR1 is SGHTS and CDR2 YDEGEE. CDR3 nucleotide sequence: TGTGCCAGCAGCTTGGCCCGAGCCTACGAGCAGTACTTC. Amino acids: CASSLARAYEQYF.

Comment on this clone: The junction differs from germline at one of its ends, possibly a read error. The chain is built from TRBV7-9 and TRBJ2-5; possible D gene TRBD2, 5 bases. Germline CDR1 reads SEHNR; CDR2 reads FQNEAQ (reference sequence). This CDR3 spans 15 amino acids. Here the CDR3 DNA reads TGTTCCAGCAGCCAGCAGGCATCGGGGAGAGAGACCCAGTACTTC. The encoded protein is CSSSQQASGRETQYF.

About this clone itself: Its ends do not fully match the called genes, so a read error is possible. This specimen includes other DNA sequences encoding the same CDR3. V and J are TRBV27 and TRBJ2-2, with TRBD1 matching 8 bases. The CDR3 runs to 15 residues. Germline loops: CDR1 MNHEY, CDR2 SMNVEV (reference sequence). The CDR3 loop reads CASSPPPRGPGELFF. In nucleotides, the CDR3 is TGTGCCAGCAGTCCTCCCCCCAGGGGGCCCGGGGAACTGTTTTTT.

The chain joins TRBV6-5 to TRBJ1-6; possibly TRBD1 for D (5 bases). The length of the CDR3 is 16 residues. CDR1 is MNHEY, CDR2 SVGAGI, per germline. V lost 0 bases to trimming and J lost 11 bases, with 17 bases between them. CDR3 loop: CASSYSFGQGIAPLHF. CDR3 nucleotide sequence: TGTGCCAGCAGTTACTCATTCGGGCAGGGTATTGCACCCCTCCACTTT.

The sample holds one count of this clone. V and J are TRBV7-8 and TRBJ2-3, with 12 bases identical to TRBD2. In germline, CDR1 is SGHVS, CDR2 FQNEAQ. Trimming took 8 bases from V and 6 from J; bases not matched to a gene: 9. The CDR3 totals 15 residues. CDR3 bases: TGTGCCAGCGAGGCTAGCGGGGGGGCCTGGGATACGCAGTATTTT. Translated, it gives CASEASGGAWDTQYF.

The rearrangement links TRBV27 to TRBJ1-5; no clear D gene. V lost 10 bases, J lost 5 bases, and 15 bases lay in between. Per the germline V gene, CDR1 is MNHEY and CDR2 is SMNVEV (reference sequence). The CDR3 spans 13 residues. CDR3 residues: CATGWAGDQPQHF. The CDR3, as DNA: TGTGCCACAGGATGGGCCGGCGATCAGCCCCAGCATTTT.

This clone was picked up one time. As DNA, the CDR3 is TGCGCCAGCAGCCAGGGGGACAAATACGAGCAGTACTTC. This sequence encodes CASSQGDKYEQYF. The chain links TRBV4-1 to TRBJ2-7; D may be TRBD1 (6 bases). V gave up 3 bases and J gave up 4 bases, with 10 bases separating them. CDR3 length: 13 residues. Germline V gene lookup returns CDR1 MGHRA and CDR2 YSYEKL.

The chain is built from TRBV6-6 and TRBJ2-7, with D possibly TRBD2 on 6 matching bases. Looked up from germline, CDR1 is MNHNY and CDR2 is SVGAGI (reference sequence). This CDR3 spans 13 amino acids. The V end was cut by 7 bases, the J end by 6 bases, with 16 bases between. The DNA of the CDR3 is TGTGCCAGCACCCCGGGGGAGCAGCTCGAGCAGTACTTC. It translates to CASTPGEQLEQYF.